The T cell receptor beta chain under discussion was sequenced for a study of T cell responses to AZD1222 COVID-19 vaccine. V lost 6 bases and J 9 bases, leaving 15 bases between the germline ends. Germline CDR1 SGHDT, CDR2 YYEEEE. The CDR3 runs 12 residues. Details on this clone: The antigen remains unidentified.

TCRdb's copy holds only in-frame clones and misses some; the assay was immunoSEQ multiplex PCR. The table lists 150,000 to 200,000 clones, roughly 88% of them singletons. Study results and limitations: Dominant at 160-218 and 743-854, vaccine-associated CD4 TCRs also spanned spike.

The TCR was taken from an adult who received the AZD1222 COVID-19 vaccine. The specimen comprised peripheral blood, sampled 28 days after the second AZD1222 dose. This rearrangement joins TRBV5-6 to TRBJ1-2; the D gene is possibly TRBD1 (5 bases). DNA for the CDR3: TGTGCCAGCACCATAGGGGTTTGGAGCTACACCTTC. Its translation: CASTIGVWSYTF.